A selection of T cell receptor beta chains follows, all from one sample in a study of blood T cell repertoires in COVID-19. Here immunoSEQ multiplex PCR was the method, and the copy in TCRdb shows in-frame clones only, minus some. The sample consists of roughly 220,000 clones, around 87% of them appearing once. Sequencing was carried out using peripheral blood. The receptors stem from a man aged 55 to 70 with acute or convalescent COVID-19. Both conserved end residues are trimmed from each CDR3. A D gene is named only where the DNA matches it firmly. Not all rows give a size; the values are once, few, many and, for expanded clones, a class.

v_call clone_size d_call cdr3_aa
TRBV7-9 NA TRBD1 ASSLAAQGREKLF
TRBV5-1 NA NA ASSLAAGTYEQY
TRBV11-3 NA TRBD2 ASSSRGGGGLHNEQF
TRBV28 NA TRBD1 ASRHGQGTAKNIQY
TRBV7-6 once TRBD1 ASSYRQGDSYEQY
TRBV7-9 NA NA ASSSNYGYT
TRBV12-3/TRBV12-4 NA TRBD1 ASRGRGPEKLF
TRBV7-6 NA TRBD2 ASSSTSGGLPSYEQY
TRBV7-8 NA TRBD1 ASSLVWRDRGRLNTEAF
TRBV3-1/TRBV3-2 NA NA ASSPGTRETQY
TRBV19 NA NA ASSIGDMNTEAF
TRBV18 NA TRBD1 ASSPGQGAYNEQF
TRBV4-2 NA TRBD2 ASSQPSGQAGRRGEQY
TRBV5-1 once NA ASSPGTLSGNEQF
TRBV29-1 NA TRBD2 SVEGGRLAGASRDTQY
TRBV18 once NA ASSPKALATDTQY
TRBV7-3 NA TRBD1 ASSRDRTTYEQY
TRBV7-9 NA TRBD2 ASSGGVYEQY
TRBV19 once TRBD2 ASSVAGVQETQY
TRBV11-3 NA TRBD1 ASSLGDRDGNEQF
TRBV5-5 NA NA ASSPAAFTDTQY
TRBV7-9 NA TRBD1 ASSFKLLDRGTGELF
TRBV5-1 NA NA ASSPTPTGRSYEQY
TRBV19 NA NA ASSITLGGSNQPQH
TRBV28 NA TRBD1 ASSLLGVGQGGTEAF
TRBV27 NA NA ASSSRGSYNEQF
TRBV4-1 NA NA ASSQLTELANYGYT
TRBV4-1 NA NA ASSRSGEQY
TRBV6-1 NA TRBD2 ASSEAGRGEQY
TRBV6-1 few TRBD1 ASSAAGTGYDLGTDTQY
TRBV3-1/TRBV3-2 NA TRBD1 ASSHAPPGQGGETQY
TRBV5-1 NA NA ASSFALGGGSDTQY
TRBV19 once NA ASSPQGLGEKLF
TRBV27 NA TRBD1 ASSPQGASGYGYT
TRBV5-4 NA NA ASSGGQMVGSPLH
TRBV18 NA NA ASSPPGFTEAF
TRBV15 NA NA ATSSRRAAGTEAF
TRBV4-1 NA TRBD1 ASPQGEGTGGPEQY
TRBV6-5 NA NA ASSFTGSTGELF
TRBV21-1 NA NA ASSQWTGEALKSGNTIY
TRBV5-1 NA NA ASRREQDGELF
TRBV6-4 NA NA ASSDTGGPDTQY
TRBV28 few TRBD1 ASSRSGTGANQPQH
TRBV15 NA NA ATRKAGSGANVLT
TRBV27 NA NA ASRQGGGVGDNEQF
TRBV11-2 NA TRBD1 ASSLWTGTSGNTIY
TRBV6-5 NA NA ASKLTDFSGNTIY
TRBV19 NA TRBD1 ASSTRDRGRGSYGYT
TRBV5-1 once NA ASSFFSAPSDTQY
TRBV6-2/TRBV6-3 once TRBD1 ASSITGGSNQPQH
TRBV19 NA NA ASSTDFRRGQY
TRBV7-9 NA TRBD2 ASSPHEGLAGGADTQY
TRBV2 few TRBD1 ASSALWTGSTYEQY